The 10 T cell receptor beta chains below come from one sample, sequenced in a study of cytomegalovirus exposure and HLA in healthy donors. The PCR contained 60 Vbeta and 13 Jbeta primers. The data were produced by immunoSEQ multiplex PCR, yet TCRdb's version contains in-frame clones alone and is incomplete. The data contain 170,000 or so clones, roughly four fifths of them singletons. The sample comprised PBMCs. The receptor set was obtained from a young man in good health and CMV-seronegative.

The CDR3 nucleotides are TGTGCCAGCAGTGAGCGGGAGGTGGGATCACCCCTCCACTTT. Translated, it gives CASSEREVGSPLHF. J is TRBJ1-6 and V is TRBV6-1; D remains unclear. CDR1 MNHNS and CDR2 SASEGT come from the germline V gene. Trimming cost V 3 bases and J 10 bases, with 13 bases left between them. The CDR3 contains 14 residues.

This rearrangement joins TRBV6-5 to TRBJ2-1; 7 bases agree with TRBD2. Germline values: CDR1 MNHEY, CDR2 SVGAGI. J gave up 5 bases and V 0 bases, and 7 bases lay outside the gene matches. The CDR3 is made up of 16 amino acids. DNA for the CDR3: TGTGCCAGCAGTTACTCTGTTGGCGGGGGTAACAATGAGCAGTTCTTC. Its protein product is CASSYSVGGGNNEQFF.

This clone was seen more than once but under ten times. This chain joins TRBV19 and TRBJ1-3; 7 nucleotides align to TRBD1. V was clipped by 8 bases and J by 1 base; unmatched bases: 5. CDR1 is LNHDA and CDR2 is SQIVND in the germline V gene (reference sequence). The CDR3 extends over 14 amino acids. The CDR3 loop reads CASVQGRSGNTIYF. The CDR3, as DNA: TGTGCCAGTGTACAGGGGCGGTCTGGAAACACCATATATTTT.

The chain has TRBV27 and TRBJ2-7; 11 bases are shared with TRBD2. This CDR3 contains 16 residues. Germline V CDR1 and CDR2: MNHEY, SMNVEV (reference sequence). With V trimmed by 4 bases and J by 7 bases, 12 bases remained unmatched. CDR3: CASSSPASGRRSEQYF. CDR3 nucleotide sequence: TGTGCCAGCAGTTCTCCCGCTAGCGGGAGGCGGAGTGAGCAGTACTTC.

The chain carries TRBV2 and TRBJ1-2, with D maybe TRBD1 (5 bases). The CDR3 sequence is 12 residues long. V was cut by 5 bases and J by 8 bases, with 12 bases left in between. Germline-derived CDR1 and CDR2 are SNHLY and FYNNEI. The CDR3 loop reads CASSFRTRGYTF. The CDR3 DNA follows: TGTGCCAGCAGTTTTAGGACAAGGGGCTACACCTTC.

The V call is TRBV4-1, the J call TRBJ1-5; D is ambiguous. The V gene's germline CDR1 is MGHRA and CDR2 YSYEKL. Deletions cut 0 bases from V and 3 bases from J, with 18 bases between. There are 18 residues in the CDR3. The CDR3 region is CASSQEPPLYRANQPQHF. DNA for the CDR3: TGCGCCAGCAGCCAAGAACCCCCCCTGTACAGAGCCAATCAGCCCCAGCATTTT.

This clone turned up a few times. V is TRBV19 and J is TRBJ1-5; D gene unclear. Per the germline V gene, CDR1 is LNHDA and CDR2 is SQIVND (reference sequence). V was shortened by 6 bases and J by 5 bases, with 14 bases between the two germline ends. This CDR3 is built from 14 residues. The CDR3 sequence: CASSPLELHQPQHF. CDR3 coding DNA: TGTGCCAGTAGCCCCCTAGAACTCCATCAGCCCCAGCATTTT.

The gene calls are TRBV10-1 and TRBJ1-3, with D uncertain. V dropped 2 bases and J dropped 0 bases, with 5 bases sitting between them. Germline-derived CDR1 and CDR2 are WNHNN and SYGVQD (reference sequence). CDR3 length: 14 amino acids. CDR3 sequence reads: CASSEDFSGNTIYF. The CDR3 nucleotides are TGCGCCAGCAGTGAGGACTTCTCTGGAAACACCATATATTTT.

CDR3 protein: CASSHPGQSSYEQYF. The CDR3 coding sequence is TGTGCCAGTAGCCACCCGGGACAGAGCTCCTACGAGCAGTACTTC. The V gene is TRBV19, the J gene TRBJ2-7; 7 bases map to TRBD1. V lost 6 bases to trimming and J lost 0 bases; unmatched junction nucleotides: 8. The CDR3 is 15 amino acids. The germline gives CDR1 LNHDA, CDR2 SQIVND (reference sequence). The whole variable domain, filled in from reference TRBV19 and TRBJ2-7, reads DGGITQSPKYLFRKEGQNVTLSCEQNLNHDAMYWYRQDPGQGLRLIYYSQIVNDFQKGDIAEGYSVSREKKESFPLTVTSAQKNPTAFYLCASSHPGQSSYEQYFGPGTRLTVT.

The gene calls are TRBV7-2 and TRBJ1-2, with 9 bases lining up with TRBD1. The ends lost 5 bases at V and 5 bases at J; junction bases unmatched: 15. The CDR3 has 17 amino acids. CDR1 and CDR2 (germline): SGHTA, FQGNSA. The CDR3 nucleotides read TGTGCCAGCAGCCTTGGGACAGGGTCCGTATCCCCATATGGCTACACCTTC. Its translation is CASSLGTGSVSPYGYTF. The full variable domain, completed using reference TRBV7-2 and TRBJ1-2, is GAGVSQSPSNKVTEKGKDVELRCDPISGHTALYWYRQSLGQGLEFLIYFQGNSAPDKSGLPSDRFSAERTGGSVSTLTIQRTQQEDSAVYLCASSLGTGSVSPYGYTFGSGTRLTVV.